What follows are 17 T cell receptor beta chains derived from one specimen sequenced in a study of CD8+ T cells in alopecia areata. Treatment noted: oral pan-JAK inhibitor, 5-10 mg twice daily. cDNA serving as the sequencing template came from extracted, reverse transcribed RNA. The assay was immunoSEQ multiplex PCR, and TCRdb's table has in-frame clones only and misses some. Of 100,000 or so clones listed, 60% were seen once; the top ten hold less than 20%. This specimen consisted of CD8+ T cells sorted from blood, obtained at approximately week 60, from a patient treated with tofacitinib. All receptors derive from a human donor with alopecia areata.

V and J are TRBV19 and TRBJ1-2; 8 nucleotides line up with TRBD1. With 1 base clipped from V and 7 bases from J, the junction kept 8 bases outside the gene matches. Per the germline V gene, CDR1 is LNHDA and CDR2 is SQIVND (reference sequence). This CDR3 contains 15 residues. The CDR3 DNA reads TGTGCCAGTAGTATAGTTCTAGGACAGGGTGGTGGCTACACCTTC. Protein sequence: CASSIVLGQGGGYTF.

The chain is built from TRBV11-2 and TRBJ2-1; D not resolved. There are 11 residues in the CDR3. V was pared by 1 base and J by 7 bases, with 2 bases between. Germline V gene data show CDR1 as SGHAT and CDR2 as FQNNGV. CDR3 DNA sequence: TGTGCCAGCAGCTTAGCGAATGAGCAGTTCTTC. Translated, it gives CASSLANEQFF.

The V gene is TRBV19, the J gene TRBJ2-7; 9 nucleotides line up with TRBD1. The CDR3 covers 16 residues. V lost 3 bases to trimming and J lost 0 bases; unmatched junction nucleotides: 6. Germline CDR1 is LNHDA and CDR2 is SQIVND (reference sequence). CDR3 coding DNA: TGTGCCAGTAGTATCCAGGGGGACAGGGCCTCCTACGAGCAGTACTTC. This encodes CASSIQGDRASYEQYF.

The chain is built from TRBV7-9 and TRBJ2-7, with 10 nucleotides matching TRBD1. Losses at the gene ends were 5 bases for V and 3 bases for J; bases not matched to a gene: 7. CDR1 is SEHNR and CDR2 is FQNEAQ in the germline V gene (reference sequence). This CDR3 region has 15 residues. DNA of the CDR3: TGTGCCAGCAGCCTCTTCGGACAGGGGGTCTACGAGCAGTACTTC. It encodes CASSLFGQGVYEQYF.

The CDR3 DNA reads as TGTGCCAGCAGCCAGGGACAGGTTAACTATGGCTACACCTTC. It is translated as CASSQGQVNYGYTF. The chain is built from TRBV11-2 and TRBJ1-2; 8 nucleotides match TRBD1. J was trimmed by 1 base and V by 5 bases; bases with no gene match: 3. The CDR3 runs to 14 residues. Germline CDR1 and CDR2: SGHAT and FQNNGV.

This chain links TRBV27 with TRBJ1-1; D gene unclear. The CDR3 is made up of 13 amino acids. Trimming stripped 3 bases from V and 4 bases from J, with 9 bases between. Per germline, CDR1 MNHEY and CDR2 SMNVEV (reference sequence). The CDR3 loop is CASSFNPSTEAFF. The CDR3 DNA follows: TGTGCCAGCAGTTTCAATCCCTCCACTGAAGCTTTCTTT.

This chain uses TRBV11-1 with TRBJ2-7, with TRBD1 as a possible D gene (5 bases). CDR3 length equals 15 residues. Trimming left V 6 bases short and J 3 bases short, with 18 bases between. Germline V gives CDR1 SGHAT, CDR2 FQDESV (reference sequence). CDR3 sequence reads: CASSSPGQGNYEQYF. CDR3 nucleotides: TGTGCCAGCAGTTCACCCGGGCAGGGCAACTACGAGCAGTACTTC.

The rearrangement links TRBV19 to TRBJ2-7, with D tentatively TRBD2 (5 bases). The germline gives CDR1 LNHDA, CDR2 SQIVND (reference sequence). The V end was cut by 6 bases, the J end by 3 bases, with 21 bases between. This CDR3 spans 16 amino acids. CDR3 sequence: CASSFRASGIYYEQYF. The CDR3 DNA follows: TGTGCCAGTAGCTTCCGGGCCAGCGGCATCTACTACGAGCAGTACTTC.

This chain connects TRBV19 to TRBJ2-7, with D perhaps assigned TRBD1 or TRBD2 (5 bases each). The ends were cut back, 4 bases at V and 3 bases at J, with 13 bases in the middle. Per the germline V gene, CDR1 is LNHDA and CDR2 is SQIVND (reference sequence). CDR3 length: 14 residues. The CDR3 sequence is CASSTSGRDYEQYF. The DNA for the CDR3 is TGTGCCAGTAGTACCTCGGGACGGGACTACGAGCAGTACTTC. Together with reference TRBV19 and TRBJ2-7, the CDR3 gives the full variable domain: DGGITQSPKYLFRKEGQNVTLSCEQNLNHDAMYWYRQDPGQGLRLIYYSQIVNDFQKGDIAEGYSVSREKKESFPLTVTSAQKNPTAFYLCASSTSGRDYEQYFGPGTRLTVT.

The chain combines TRBV7-6 with TRBJ2-7; no clear D gene. This CDR3 has 15 residues. CDR1 is SGHVS and CDR2 is FNYEAQ in the germline V gene. Trimming shortened V by 4 bases and J by 3 bases, and 16 bases separated the two germline ends. CDR3: CASSSSRAPLYEQYF. The CDR3 bases are TGTGCCAGCAGCTCTTCCCGGGCCCCGCTCTACGAGCAGTACTTC.

Here the CDR3 reads CASSRETGLATEAFF. As DNA, the CDR3 is TGTGCCAGCAGTCGAGAAACAGGCTTAGCTACTGAAGCTTTCTTT. The chain carries TRBV28 and TRBJ1-1, with D possibly matching TRBD1 (5 bases). Germline CDR1 reads MDHEN; CDR2 reads SYDVKM. CDR3 length equals 15 residues. Trimming removed 5 bases at V and 5 bases at J, with 18 bases between.

This clone turned up a few times. The rearrangement links TRBV9 to TRBJ1-2, with 10 positions matching TRBD1. CDR3 length: 17 residues. The ends lost 3 bases at V and 2 bases at J; junction bases unmatched: 10. The V gene's germline CDR1 is SGDLS and CDR2 YYNGEE. The CDR3 reads CASSATGGGRKNYGYTF. The CDR3, as DNA: TGTGCCAGCAGCGCGACAGGGGGCGGCCGCAAAAACTATGGCTACACCTTC.

V usage is TRBV29-1 and J usage is TRBJ1-2, with TRBD1 as a possible D gene (5 bases). Germline lookup yields CDR1 SQVTM and CDR2 ANQGSEA. Trimming stripped 0 bases from V and 0 bases from J, with 8 bases between. The CDR3 runs 14 residues. CDR3 sequence (DNA): TGCAGCGTTGAAGATGGGGCCTCTAACTATGGCTACACCTTC. Protein: CSVEDGASNYGYTF.

The chain is built from TRBV6-1 and TRBJ2-1; 7 bases match TRBD2. The CDR3 totals 14 residues. Germline V gene sequence: CDR1 MNHNS, CDR2 SASEGT. V dropped 7 bases and J dropped 2; count of bases not matched to a gene: 5. The CDR3 nucleotides read TGTGCCAGCACCGGGGGGTCGGCCTACAATGAGCAGTTCTTC. Translation gives CASTGGSAYNEQFF.

This clone was seen only a few times. V gene TRBV7-6 combines with J gene TRBJ2-1; no definite D call. V was pared by 5 bases and J by 10 bases, with 15 bases between. Germline CDR1 and CDR2: SGHVS and FNYEAQ. The CDR3 sequence is 13 residues long. CDR3 bases: TGTGCCAGCAGCATTTTCCCCCTGAGGGAGCAGTTCTTC. Translated: CASSIFPLREQFF.

Written as DNA, the CDR3 is TGCGCCAGCAGCCGAACCTTGGCCCCATCCCCCTCTGGGGCCAACGTCCTGACTTTC. This encodes CASSRTLAPSPSGANVLTF. The V and J genes are TRBV5-1 and TRBJ2-6; D is ambiguous. The V gene lost 4 bases and the J gene lost 0 bases, with 20 bases spanning the gap. Germline CDR1 and CDR2: SGHRS and YFSETQ. The CDR3 is 19 residues long. Filled out from reference TRBV5-1 and TRBJ2-6, the complete variable domain reads KAGVTQTPRYLIKTRGQQVTLSCSPISGHRSVSWYQQTPGQGLQFLFEYFSETQRNKGNFPGRFSGRQFSNSRSEMNVSTLELGDSALYLCASSRTLAPSPSGANVLTFGAGSRLTVL.

Only a few counts were recorded for this clone. The chain links TRBV30 to TRBJ1-3; D ambiguous. CDR3 length equals 13 residues. Germline V lookup: CDR1 GTSNPN, CDR2 SVGIG (reference sequence). Trimming removed 0 bases from V and 8 bases from J, with 11 bases in between. The CDR3 DNA reads as TGTGCCTGGAGTGTCGCCAGCTGGGACACCATATATTTT. Protein sequence: CAWSVASWDTIYF. The whole variable domain, filled in from reference TRBV30 and TRBJ1-3, reads SQTIHQWPATLVQPVGSPLSLECTVEGTSNPNLYWYRQAAGRGLQLLFYSVGIGQISSEVPQNLSASRPQDRQFILSSKKLLLSDSGFYLCAWSVASWDTIYFGEGSWLTVV.